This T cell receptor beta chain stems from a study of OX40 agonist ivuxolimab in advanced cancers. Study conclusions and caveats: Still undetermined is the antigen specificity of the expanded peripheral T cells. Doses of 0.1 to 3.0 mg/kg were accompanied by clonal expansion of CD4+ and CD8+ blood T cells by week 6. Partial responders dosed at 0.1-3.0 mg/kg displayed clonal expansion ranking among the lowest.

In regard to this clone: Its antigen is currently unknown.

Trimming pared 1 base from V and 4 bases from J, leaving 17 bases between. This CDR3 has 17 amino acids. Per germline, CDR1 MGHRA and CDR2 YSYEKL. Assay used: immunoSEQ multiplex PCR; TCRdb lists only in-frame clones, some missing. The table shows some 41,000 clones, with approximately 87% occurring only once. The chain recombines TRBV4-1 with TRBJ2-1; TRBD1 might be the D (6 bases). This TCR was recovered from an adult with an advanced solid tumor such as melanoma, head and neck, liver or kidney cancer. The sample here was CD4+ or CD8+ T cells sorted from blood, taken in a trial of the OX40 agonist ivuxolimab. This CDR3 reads CASSQVFRDKPYNEQFF. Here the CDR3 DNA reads TGCGCCAGCAGCCAAGTCTTCCGGGACAAGCCATACAATGAGCAGTTCTTC.